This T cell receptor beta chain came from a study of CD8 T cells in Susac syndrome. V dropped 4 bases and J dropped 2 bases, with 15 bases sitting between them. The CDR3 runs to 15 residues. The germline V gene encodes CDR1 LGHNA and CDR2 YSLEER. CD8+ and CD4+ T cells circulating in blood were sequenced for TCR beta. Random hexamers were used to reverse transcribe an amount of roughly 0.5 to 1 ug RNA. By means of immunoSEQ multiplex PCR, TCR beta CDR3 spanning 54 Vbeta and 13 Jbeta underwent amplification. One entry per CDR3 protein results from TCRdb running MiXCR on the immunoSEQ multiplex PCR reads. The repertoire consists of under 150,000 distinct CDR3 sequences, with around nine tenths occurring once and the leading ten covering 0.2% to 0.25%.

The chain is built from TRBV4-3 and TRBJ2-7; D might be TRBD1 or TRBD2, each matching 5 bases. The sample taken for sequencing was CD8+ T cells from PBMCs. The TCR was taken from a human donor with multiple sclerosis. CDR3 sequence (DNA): TGCGCCAGCAGCCGGACCCGGGACGGAACCTACGAGCAGTACTTC. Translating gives CASSRTRDGTYEQYF.